This TCR beta chain was captured by sequencing in a study of blood T cell repertoires in COVID-19. Turning to the study itself: Researchers got acute and convalescent COVID-19 samples from the United States, Italy and Spain. Sample material is recorded as cDNA or gDNA derived from T cells, B-cell-depleted T cells, or PBMCs.

Per the original methods: Amplification from reference gene primers served as the basis for estimated nucleated cell counts. Sequencing used immunoSEQ multiplex PCR; TCRdb keeps in-frame clones, though not all of them. For V, J and clone size, that table is used; D and trimming come from the DNA. The sample lists 150,000 to 200,000 clones, 65% to 90% occurring once. The CDR3 spans 15 residues. Germline loops: CDR1 SGHTA, CDR2 FQGNSA. Germline trimming cut 6 bases from V and 5 bases from J; bases unmatched to any gene: 9. Sequencing input: peripheral blood. The clonotype comes from a man aged 50 to 60 with active or convalescent COVID-19. This chain connects TRBV7-2 to TRBJ2-5; 10 positions match TRBD1. The CDR3 sequence: CASRDRGGLRETQYF. Written as DNA, the CDR3 is TGTGCCAGCAGGGACAGGGGGGGGCTCAGGGAGACCCAGTACTTC.